Given below is one T cell receptor (beta chain) in context. The antigen is undetermined. The sample has other DNA sequences that encode this CDR3 too. This record belongs to a study of Ad26.COV2.S vaccination and SARS-CoV-2 variants. Treatment reported: roughly 18 received Ad26.COV2.S at low or high dose, single or two shots; about 5 received placebo; per-sample allocation not given. Sampling took place 63 days after the first vaccine or placebo injection. Per the germline V gene, CDR1 is SGHTA and CDR2 is FQGNSA. The CDR3 has 14 residues. Between the trimmed V and J ends, which lost 2 bases and 0 bases, there was a span of 8 bases. Produced via immunoSEQ multiplex PCR; TCRdb's table is partial and in-frame only. This sample has about 350,000 clones, with 80% to 90% found just once. Regarding the study as a whole: Similar non-spike TCR breadth was observed in recipients of vaccine and of placebo.

The TCR originated in a person between 18 and 59 years old who received the Ad26.COV2.S COVID-19 vaccine or a placebo. The rearrangement links TRBV7-2 to TRBJ2-7, with TRBD2 as a possible D gene (6 bases). This material consisted of peripheral blood, taken in a trial of Ad26.COV2.S vaccine versus placebo. CDR3 bases: TGTGCCAGCAGCTTACTGGGGGGCTCCTACGAGCAGTACTTC. It translates to CASSLLGGSYEQYF.